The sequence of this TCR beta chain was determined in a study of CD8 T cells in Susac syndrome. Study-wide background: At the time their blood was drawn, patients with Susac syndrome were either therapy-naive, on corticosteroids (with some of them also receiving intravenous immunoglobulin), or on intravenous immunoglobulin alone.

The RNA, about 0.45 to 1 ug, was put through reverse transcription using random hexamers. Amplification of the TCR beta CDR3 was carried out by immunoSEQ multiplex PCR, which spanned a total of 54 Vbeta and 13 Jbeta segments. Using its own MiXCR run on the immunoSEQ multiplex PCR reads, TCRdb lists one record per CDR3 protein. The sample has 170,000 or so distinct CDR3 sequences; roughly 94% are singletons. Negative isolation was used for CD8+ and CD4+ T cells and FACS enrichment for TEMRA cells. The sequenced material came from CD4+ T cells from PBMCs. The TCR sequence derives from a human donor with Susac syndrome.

The CDR3 region is CAWSMTPQQLYTF. DNA of the CDR3: TGTGCCTGGAGTATGACTCCGCAGCAGCTCTACACCTTC. The rearrangement joins TRBV30 to TRBJ1-2; D not certain. CDR3 size: 13 residues. Trimming pared 2 bases from V and 10 bases from J, leaving 17 bases between. CDR1 and CDR2 (germline): GTSNPN, SVGIG (reference sequence).